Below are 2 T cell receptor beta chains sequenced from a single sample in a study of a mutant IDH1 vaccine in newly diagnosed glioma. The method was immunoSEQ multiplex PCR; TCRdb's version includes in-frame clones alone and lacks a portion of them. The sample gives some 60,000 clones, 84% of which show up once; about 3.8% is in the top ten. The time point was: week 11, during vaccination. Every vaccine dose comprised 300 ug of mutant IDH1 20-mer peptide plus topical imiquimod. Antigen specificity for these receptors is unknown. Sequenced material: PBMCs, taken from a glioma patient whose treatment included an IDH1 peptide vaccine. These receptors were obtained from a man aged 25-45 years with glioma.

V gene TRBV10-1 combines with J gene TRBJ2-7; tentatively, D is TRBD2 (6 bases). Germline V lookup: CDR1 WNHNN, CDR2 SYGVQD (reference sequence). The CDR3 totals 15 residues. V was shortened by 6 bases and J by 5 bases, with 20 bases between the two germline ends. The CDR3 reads CASSDSGLIKDEQYF. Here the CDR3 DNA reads TGCGCCAGCAGCGACTCGGGACTGATAAAAGACGAGCAGTACTTC.

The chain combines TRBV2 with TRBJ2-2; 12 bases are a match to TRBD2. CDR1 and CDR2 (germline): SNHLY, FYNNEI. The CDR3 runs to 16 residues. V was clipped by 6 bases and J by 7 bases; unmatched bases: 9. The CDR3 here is CASSLLAGGFGGELFF. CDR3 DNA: TGTGCCAGCAGCCTCCTAGCGGGAGGGTTCGGCGGGGAGCTGTTTTTT. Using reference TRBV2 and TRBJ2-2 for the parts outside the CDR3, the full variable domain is EPEVTQTPSHQVTQMGQEVILRCVPISNHLYFYWYRQILGQKVEFLVSFYNNEISEKSEIFDDQFSVERPDGSNFTLKIRSTKLEDSAMYFCASSLLAGGFGGELFFGEGSRLTVL.